The rows below give T cell receptor beta chains drawn from one sample of a study of blood T cells in healthy people across ages. A single record per CDR3 protein comes from TCRdb applying MiXCR to the 5' RACE reads. Of around 1.7 million distinct CDR3 sequences listed, roughly 28% are singletons. The sequenced material came from blood. Every receptor here comes from a woman aged 25-40 years in good health. CDR3s include the opening cysteine and the closing phenylalanine or tryptophan. A D gene is named only where the DNA matches it firmly. Size is omitted from some rows. Given values are once, few, many or a class for expanded clones.

V	size	D	J	DNA	CDR3
TRBV10-1	once	TRBD2	TRBJ2-3	TGCGCCAGCAGTGCTGAACTAGCGGGAGAAGATACGCAGTATTTT	CASSAELAGEDTQYF
TRBV27	-	-	TRBJ1-2	TGTGCCAGCAGCCAGACAGGCTCCCACGGCTACACCTTC	CASSQTGSHGYTF
TRBV6-5	-	-	TRBJ2-2	TGTGCCAGCTCACAGGGACACGGGGAGCTGTTTTTT	CASSQGHGELFF
TRBV20-1	few	-	TRBJ2-1	TGCAGTGCTAGTAATAGTCTCGATGAGCAGTTCTTC	CSASNSLDEQFF
TRBV29-1	many	TRBD2	TRBJ2-1	TGCAGCGTTCACATAGCGGGGCCTTACAATGAGCAGTTCTTC	CSVHIAGPYNEQFF
TRBV27	-	-	TRBJ2-7	TGTGCCAGCAGGCCGACAGGGAGGGTCTACGAGCAGTACTTC	CASRPTGRVYEQYF
TRBV6-2/TRBV6-3	few	TRBD1	TRBJ2-1	TGTGCCAGCAGGGGGACAGGAAGGGGATACAATGAGCAGTTCTTC	CASRGTGRGYNEQFF
TRBV7-9	many	TRBD2	TRBJ2-1	TGTGCCAGCAGCTCCGTAGCGGGGGTTTCGTTCTTC	CASSSVAGVSFF
TRBV20-1	-	TRBD1	TRBJ2-7	TGCAGTGCTGGGATCCCGGGACAGTCCTACGAGCAGTACTTC	CSAGIPGQSYEQYF
TRBV5-6	few	TRBD1	TRBJ2-1	TGTGCCAGCAGCCCAATGGGGACAGGGGGACACAATGAGCAGTTCTTC	CASSPMGTGGHNEQFF
TRBV4-3	many	-	TRBJ2-1	TGCGCCAGCAGCCAAGAGACGTACTACAATGAGCAGTTCTTC	CASSQETYYNEQFF